In its sample, the clone carrying this T cell receptor (beta chain) was seen a few times. Its antigen is not known. Vbeta (60) and Jbeta (13) primers were used in the PCR. The table came from immunoSEQ multiplex PCR; TCRdb's copy has only in-frame clones and leaves some out. This table holds some 160,000 clones, over 8% found once. The entry originates in a study of cytomegalovirus exposure and HLA in healthy donors. Whole-study context: One earlier analysis, a look at 200 million or so T cells, found roughly 110 million unique TCR beta sequences. Samples from HLA-typed donors yielded some 85 million unique TCRs in an early data release. General study findings and limits: More than 150 TCR beta chains were listed as cytomegalovirus-associated. Per published accounts, TCR beta sequences correctly predicted the HLA-A and HLA-B alleles of most subjects.

Germline CDR1 is SGHRS and CDR2 is YFSETQ. The CDR3 has 16 residues. Trimming pared 4 bases from V and 5 bases from J, leaving 21 bases between. The source material was PBMCs. This receptor was obtained from a male donor in good health and CMV-seronegative. The rearrangement uses TRBV5-1 and TRBJ1-1, with D possibly matching TRBD1 (6 bases). The CDR3: CASSPYKNDRQTEAFF. The CDR3 bases are TGCGCCAGCAGCCCATACAAAAATGACAGGCAAACTGAAGCTTTCTTT.